This T cell receptor (beta chain) came from a study of Tregs in tolerant kidney transplant recipients (dated by TCRdb to between 2018 and 2020). In the study overall: The transplants used related donors along with nonmyeloablative bone marrow transplantation, and in the human trials mixed chimerism was transient. Before combined kidney and bone marrow transplantation, this study identified donor-specific regulatory T cells using TCRbeta sequencing and then followed those same cells after transplant. Beyond this particular receptor, the publication reports: Donor-specific Treg expansion exceeded global Treg expansion in tolerant patients, suggesting antigen-driven rather than nonspecific expansion. Biological reproducibility was not directly assessed, although technical replication error appeared to be minimal. Expanding Tregs with activated donor B cells appeared to identify the most biologically relevant and donor-specific TCRbeta repertoire. Because the study included only a small number of patients, the results must be confirmed in larger populations and under other immunosuppression protocols. Because the PCR primers were changed over time for some patients, nucleotide-level comparison could not be performed across the samples from those patients.

For this clone: The specificity of this receptor is unknown. No much larger clone is present one base from it, and per-base qualities are unavailable.

Genomic DNA was extracted from sorted cells with the QIAGEN DNeasy Blood and Tissue Kit for TCRbeta CDR3 sequencing. High-throughput TCRbeta CDR3 sequencing, including PCR amplification with bias correction and internal controls, was performed commercially through immunoSEQ. As for the authors' bioinformatics: Unique productive TCRbeta sequences were defined by CDR3 nucleotide sequence where primers matched, and otherwise by CDR3 amino acid sequence together with Vbeta and Jbeta genes. As a correction for sorting error, sequences shared between sorted populations at a frequency ratio of 2:1 or less were discarded, and the remaining shared sequences were assigned to the higher population. A sequence was defined as donor-reactive if the sequence was expanded at least 5-fold in CFSE-low cells compared with unstimulated cells and had a frequency of at least 0.01% in CFSE-low cells. Repertoire divergence was quantified by Jensen-Shannon divergence calculated from the top 100 TCRbeta sequences ranked by frequency. When a sample had multiple sequencing runs, each run was corrected for sorting error separately and the runs were then pooled. Sourced from immuneACCESS, this table was stored by TCRdb with only in-frame sequences that have V and J called. A share of the clones is absent; for the studies checked, an unresolved V gene accounts for under half, and the remainder has no known explanation. V, J and clone size are taken as reported in that table, and D and trimming were inferred from the DNA itself. Here the sample has 60,000 to 65,000 clones; more than 95% occur a single time. In total, the top ten clones hold approximately 0.36% of the sample.

In light of the paper, this sample's time point label describes: blood sample drawn before combined kidney and bone marrow transplant. Thawed PBMCs were FACS-sorted into unstimulated Tregs (CD4+CD25+CD127-), CD4+ non-Tregs (CD4+CD25-), CD4 cells and CD8 cells. Prior to Treg sorting, thawed PBMCs were rested overnight with 200 IU/ml IL-2 at 37 degrees C. The patients were a few recipients of combined kidney and bone marrow transplants from the ITN036ST trial, and samples were available only from these trial subjects. Healthy control blood was processed to PBMCs with a Ficoll density gradient and then cryopreserved, whereas patient PBMCs were collected both before and after transplant. Taken from cysteine to phenylalanine, the CDR3 has 17 residues. Just CDR3 DNA is preserved here, 51 bases in frame from base 1. Trimming takes 3 bases off V and 5 bases off J; junction bases not matched to a gene: 13. Per the germline V gene, SGHDT is the CDR1 and YYEEEE is the CDR2.

The sequencing here drew on Tregs from blood, taken before the transplant. The V and J genes are TRBV5-6 and TRBJ2-3, with 9 bases matching TRBD2. The source of this sequence is a human donor who received a combined kidney and bone marrow transplant. The DNA sequence is as follows: TGTGCCAGCAGCTCTAGGTCGGGACTAGCTGCTCGAGATACGCAGTATTTT. It translates as CASSSRSGLAARDTQYF.